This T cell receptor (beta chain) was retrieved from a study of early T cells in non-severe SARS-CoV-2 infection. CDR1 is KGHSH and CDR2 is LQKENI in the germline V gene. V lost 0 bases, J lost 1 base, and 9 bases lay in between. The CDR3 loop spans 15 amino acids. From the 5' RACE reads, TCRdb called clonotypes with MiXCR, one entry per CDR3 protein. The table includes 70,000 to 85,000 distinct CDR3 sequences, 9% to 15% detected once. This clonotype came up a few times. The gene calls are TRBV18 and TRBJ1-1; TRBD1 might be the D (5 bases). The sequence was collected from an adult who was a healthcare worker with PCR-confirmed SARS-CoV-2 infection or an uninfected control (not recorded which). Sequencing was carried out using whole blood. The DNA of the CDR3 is TGTGCCAGCTCACCACCATGGGGGTCGAACACTGAAGCTTTCTTT. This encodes CASSPPWGSNTEAFF.